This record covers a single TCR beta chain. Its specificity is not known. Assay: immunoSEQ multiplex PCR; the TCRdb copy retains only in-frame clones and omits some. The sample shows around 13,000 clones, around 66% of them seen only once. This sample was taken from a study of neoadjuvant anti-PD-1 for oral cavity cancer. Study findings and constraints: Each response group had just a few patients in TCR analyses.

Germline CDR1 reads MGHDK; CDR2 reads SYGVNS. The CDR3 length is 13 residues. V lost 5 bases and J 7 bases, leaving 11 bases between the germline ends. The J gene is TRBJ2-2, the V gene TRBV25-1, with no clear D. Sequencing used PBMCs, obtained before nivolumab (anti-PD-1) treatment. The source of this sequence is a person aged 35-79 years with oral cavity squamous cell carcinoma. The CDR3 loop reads CASSPLQSGELFF. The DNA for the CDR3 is TGTGCCAGCAGTCCCCTTCAAAGCGGGGAGCTGTTTTTT.